These 5 T cell receptor beta chains were all obtained from the same sample, sequenced in a study of T cells in Graves' hyperthyroidism and ophthalmopathy. Amplification of TCR beta CDR3 regions was performed using RNA transcripts as template. HTBI primers were used for first-round RT-PCR of the TCR CDR3. TCRdb fed the multiplex PCR reads into MiXCR, producing one record per CDR3 protein. The table has approximately 500,000 distinct CDR3 sequences, about 43% seen once. The sample comprised peripheral blood or thyroid tissue (not recorded which). Receptors were obtained from a woman aged 18 to 35 with Graves' hyperthyroidism.

With respect to this clonotype: At one end the junction does not follow the germline gene, possibly because of a read error. V gene TRBV2 combines with J gene TRBJ2-2, with TRBD1 identical over 11 bases. The germline CDR1 and CDR2 sequences are SNHLY and FYNNEI. This CDR3 has 14 residues. CDR3 in amino acids: CAGGTGGRTGELLF. The CDR3 DNA reads as TGTGCCGGGGGGACAGGGGGAAGGACCGGGGAGCTGCTTTTT.

The chain combines TRBV11-2 with TRBJ2-5; 7 bases fit TRBD1. The junction had 5 bases not matched to a gene; V was cut back by 0 bases and J by 1 base. This CDR3 region has 16 residues. The germline gives CDR1 SGHAT, CDR2 FQNNGV. Here the CDR3 DNA reads TGTGCCAGCAGCTTAGACAGGGCAGGGGGCCAAGAGACCCAGTACTTC. Protein: CASSLDRAGGQETQYF.

This clonotype has a handful of counts. The chain uses TRBV20-1 and TRBJ2-7; D is unclear. The DNA matches TRBJ2-1 better at its end, which makes the J call doubtful. The germline gives CDR1 DFQATT, CDR2 SNEGSKA (reference sequence). This CDR3 has 11 amino acids. CDR3 in DNA: TGCAGTGCTAGAAGGGCGGATGAGCAGTTCTTC. Translated, it gives CSARRADEQFF.

This clonotype has a count of ten or more. The V gene is TRBV14, the J gene TRBJ2-5, with D perhaps being TRBD1 or TRBD2 (8 bases each). V lost 4 bases to trimming and J lost 3 bases, with 18 bases between them. The CDR3 has 16 amino acids. CDR1 SGHDN and CDR2 FVKESK come from the germline V gene. In DNA, the CDR3 is TGTGCCAGCAGCCCCCGGGACAGGCGGGGGGAAGAGACCCAGTACTTC. Translating gives CASSPRDRRGEETQYF.

This clonotype was counted many times. The chain has TRBV7-2 and TRBJ2-7; maybe TRBD1 (6 bases). The V end lost 7 bases, the J end lost 1 base, and 14 bases lay between the germline ends. CDR1 SGHTA and CDR2 FQGNSA come from the germline V gene. The CDR3 spans 14 residues. The CDR3 nucleotides read TGTGCCAGCAATCTTAGAGGACAGTCCTACGAGCAGTACTTC. It is translated as CASNLRGQSYEQYF.